This is a list of T cell receptor beta chains from one sample in a study of tumor and adjacent non-tumor tissue in lung cancer. TCRdb reprocessed the multiplex PCR reads with MiXCR, giving one entry per CDR3 protein. Altogether tens of thousands of distinct CDR3 sequences are present, roughly 80% being singletons, with the ten largest covering 10% to 15%. The sequencing sample was made of lung tumor tissue. The receptors here all came from a woman aged 45-60 years with non-small cell lung cancer. Both conserved end residues are part of each CDR3. The D gene is left open where the match is weak. Some rows mark clone size as missing; the rest say once, few, many or name a class of expanded clone.

d_gene	abundance	j_gene	v_gene	CDR3aa	CDR3nt
TRBD2	few	TRBJ2-2	TRBV2	CASSKSGTGTGELFF	TGTGCCAGCAGCAAGAGCGGGACGGGCACCGGGGAGCTGTTTTTT
TRBD2	.	TRBJ2-1	TRBV4-3	CVSNQDAASGVSYNEQFF	TGCGTCAGCAACCAAGATGCTGCTAGCGGGGTCTCCTACAATGAGCAGTTCTTC
.	many	TRBJ1-2	TRBV21-1	CASSQTANYGYTF	TGTGCCAGCAGCCAAACGGCCAACTATGGCTACACCTTC
.	.	TRBJ1-6	TRBV20-1	CSARRIGLVSRAEQGSPYHF	TGTAGTGCTCGACGGATTGGGCTCGTGTCTCGGGCGGAGCAGGGATCACCCTACCACTTT
TRBD1	.	TRBJ2-7	TRBV12-3/TRBV12-4	CPSSLQQGLHEQYF	TGTCCCAGCAGTTTACAACAGGGGCTACACGAGCAGTACTTC
.	few	TRBJ1-5	TRBV11-2	CTSNLDTYQPQHF	TGTACCAGCAACTTAGATACTTATCAGCCCCAGCATTTT
.	.	TRBJ2-7	TRBV6-5	CASSYREGLGKQYF	TGTGCCAGCAGTTATAGGGAAGGCTTAGGGAAGCAGTACTTC
.	.	TRBJ2-5	TRBV4-1	CANSQAYRNGQETQYF	TGCGCCAACAGCCAAGCCTATAGGAACGGCCAAGAGACCCAGTATTTC
.	.	TRBJ2-2	TRBV10-3	CAISESWEIGELFF	TGTGCCATCAGTGAGTCCTGGGAGATCGGGGAGCTGTTTTTT
.	.	TRBJ1-1	TRBV29-1	CSVCGGLNTEAFF	TGCAGCGTTTGTGGCGGATTGAACACTGAAGCTTTCTTT
.	.	TRBJ2-2	TRBV12-3/TRBV12-4	CASRNKDSGELFF	TGTGCCAGTAGAAACAAGGATTCCGGGGAGCTGTTTTTT
.	.	TRBJ2-3	TRBV4-1	CASNQETDRGAADMQYF	TGCGCCAGCAACCAAGAAACGGATCGTGGAGCAGCAGATATGCAGTATTTT
TRBD1	.	TRBJ1-5	TRBV4-1	CVSSQIWDSISQAQHF	TGCGTCAGCAGCCAGATATGGGACAGTATCTCCCAGGCCCAGCATTTT
.	.	TRBJ2-1	TRBV6-1	CACKSLTETFVDEQFF	TGTGCCTGCAAGAGCCTAACAGAGACCTTTGTAGATGAGCAGTTCTTC
.	.	TRBJ2-3	TRBV6-1	CASSDGLDAHYF	TGTGCCAGCAGTGATGGGTTAGATGCGCATTATTTT
TRBD1	.	TRBJ1-2	TRBV30	CAWTMGQGLWNSSYTF	TGTGCCTGGACGATGGGACAGGGCTTATGGAACTCTAGCTACACCTTC
TRBD2	.	TRBJ2-1	TRBV4-3	CASNQDGLAGGHNEQFF	TGCGCTAGCAACCAAGATGGATTAGCGGGAGGCCACAATGAACAGTTCTTC
.	.	TRBJ2-7	TRBV11-2	CASRPFGYEQYF	TGTGCCAGCAGACCCTTCGGATATGAGCAGTACTTC
.	.	TRBJ2-5	TRBV11-1	CTSSASIWGEIQYF	TGTACCAGCAGCGCATCGATTTGGGGGGAGATCCAGTACTTC
.	.	TRBJ2-1	TRBV10-2	CASSRVGEGEQFF	TGCGCCAGCAGCAGAGTAGGAGAGGGGGAGCAGTTCTTC
TRBD1	.	TRBJ1-4	TRBV5-6	CASSPRQGLAEKLLF	TGTGCCAGCAGCCCGAGACAGGGTTTGGCTGAAAAACTGCTTTTT
.	.	TRBJ1-2	TRBV5-4	CASSGSGDYTF	TGTGCCAGCAGCGGCTCGGGTGACTACACATTC
.	.	TRBJ2-5	TRBV12-3/TRBV12-4	CASITLYQDTQYF	TGTGCCAGCATTACCCTGTACCAAGATACCCAGTACTTC
.	once	TRBJ2-1	TRBV6-2/TRBV6-3	CASSRAEPSSYNEQLF	TGTGCCAGCAGTCGTGCGGAGCCGAGCTCCTACAATGAGCAGCTCTTC
TRBD1	.	TRBJ1-4	TRBV5-6	CVSSQGGSSEKLFF	TGTGTCAGTAGCCAGGGGGGAAGTAGCGAAAAACTGTTTTTT
TRBD2	.	TRBJ2-1	TRBV20-1	CSANSGSHNEQFF	TGCAGCGCAAATAGCGGGAGTCACAATGAACAGTTCTTC
.	few	TRBJ2-7	TRBV20-1	CSARSIERSSYEQYF	TGCAGTGCTAGATCAATCGAACGATCCTCCTACGAGCAGTACTTC